The rows below give T cell receptor beta chains drawn from one sample of a study of T-cell memory formation after mild COVID-19. TCRdb ran MiXCR on the 5' RACE reads and lists one entry per CDR3 protein. The profile shows around 200,000 distinct CDR3 sequences, around 30% of them singletons. The sequencing sample was made of PBMCs or a T cell subset sorted from them (not recorded which). The receptors were gathered from an adult woman who had mild COVID-19 (a few samples of this study predate the infection). Cell type and time point are not known. Each CDR3 is given with its conserved first and last residue. A D gene is named only where the DNA matches it firmly. Clone size is shown for a subset of rows, as once, few, many or a class of expanded clone.

CDR3nt	CDR3aa	d_gene	v_gene	j_gene	abundance
TGTGCCACCAGTGATTTGGTCGGGAGGGGACGCAATGAGCAGTTCTTC	CATSDLVGRGRNEQFF	TRBD2	TRBV24-1	TRBJ2-1	.
TGCAGTGCTACCGGGACAGGGTACGAAAAACTGTTTTTT	CSATGTGYEKLFF	TRBD1	TRBV20-1	TRBJ1-4	.
TGCAGTGCGAGGGGGAACTCCTACGAGCAGTACTTC	CSARGNSYEQYF	.	TRBV20-1	TRBJ2-7	few
TGTGCCACCAGCAGAAAGACACCCCAGAGCAATCAGCCCCAGCATTTT	CATSRKTPQSNQPQHF	.	TRBV15	TRBJ1-5	.
TGTGCCAGCAACTCGGTCGGGAGAAAGACAGATACGCAGTATTTT	CASNSVGRKTDTQYF	.	TRBV27	TRBJ2-3	.
TGTGCCAGCTCCTTAACAGGGGTCATAGATACGCAGTATTTT	CASSLTGVIDTQYF	TRBD1	TRBV7-9	TRBJ2-3	few
TGTGCCACCCGGTCGGGCACTGAAGCTTTCTTT	CATRSGTEAFF	.	TRBV10-3	TRBJ1-1	.
TGTGCCAGCAGCACCCGGGTCCAGGCTGGTTGGTATGGCTACACCTTC	CASSTRVQAGWYGYTF	.	TRBV7-2	TRBJ1-2	.
TGTGCCAGCAGCCCCGGTGGGGCAAACTATGGCTACACCTTC	CASSPGGANYGYTF	.	TRBV3-1	TRBJ1-2	.
TGCGCCAGCAGTAGTGGAGGGGGGCCAGAAGAGACCCAGTACTTC	CASSSGGGPEETQYF	.	TRBV5-1	TRBJ2-5	.
TGTGCCAGCAGCCCCCGACAGGGGGGGATTGGCCCTAACACTGAAGCTTTCTTT	CASSPRQGGIGPNTEAFF	TRBD1	TRBV7-6	TRBJ1-1	few
TGTGCCAGCTCCGGGCCGGAAGAGACCCAGTACTTC	CASSGPEETQYF	.	TRBV18	TRBJ2-5	once
TGTGCCAGCAGTCGACCCGGGACAGGGCTGGAGACCCAGTACTTC	CASSRPGTGLETQYF	TRBD1	TRBV6-6	TRBJ2-5	.
TGTGCCAGCAGCTGGGACTCCACAGATACGCAGTATTTT	CASSWDSTDTQYF	.	TRBV6-6	TRBJ2-3	few
TGTGCCAGCAGTGGAACGGGCGGGAGTCTTTACACCGGGGAGCTGTTTTTT	CASSGTGGSLYTGELFF	TRBD2	TRBV27	TRBJ2-2	many
TGCGCCAGCAGCCTGGGACAGGGAATTAATGAAAAACTGTTTTTT	CASSLGQGINEKLFF	TRBD1	TRBV5-1	TRBJ1-4	few
TGTGCCAGCAGCGACGTGAGGCCGACCCAGTACTTC	CASSDVRPTQYF	.	TRBV5-8	TRBJ2-5	.
TGTGCCAGCAGCCTGGCCCAACGGCCTTTTTCGGAGACCCAGTACTTC	CASSLAQRPFSETQYF	.	TRBV7-8	TRBJ2-5	.
TGTGCCAGCAGTACGGGACCTCAGACCCAGTACTTC	CASSTGPQTQYF	.	TRBV12-3/TRBV12-4	TRBJ2-5	few
TGTGCCAGCAGCTTAGTTATTGGAACCGCTGGGGGGGATACGCAGTATTTT	CASSLVIGTAGGDTQYF	.	TRBV7-9	TRBJ2-3	few
TGTGCCAGCATTGTAGAAAGCGGGGGGGCATACGAGCAGTACTTC	CASIVESGGAYEQYF	TRBD2	TRBV6-1	TRBJ2-7	.
TGCAGTGCCTACGACACTGAAGCTTTCTTT	CSAYDTEAFF	.	TRBV20-1	TRBJ1-1	.